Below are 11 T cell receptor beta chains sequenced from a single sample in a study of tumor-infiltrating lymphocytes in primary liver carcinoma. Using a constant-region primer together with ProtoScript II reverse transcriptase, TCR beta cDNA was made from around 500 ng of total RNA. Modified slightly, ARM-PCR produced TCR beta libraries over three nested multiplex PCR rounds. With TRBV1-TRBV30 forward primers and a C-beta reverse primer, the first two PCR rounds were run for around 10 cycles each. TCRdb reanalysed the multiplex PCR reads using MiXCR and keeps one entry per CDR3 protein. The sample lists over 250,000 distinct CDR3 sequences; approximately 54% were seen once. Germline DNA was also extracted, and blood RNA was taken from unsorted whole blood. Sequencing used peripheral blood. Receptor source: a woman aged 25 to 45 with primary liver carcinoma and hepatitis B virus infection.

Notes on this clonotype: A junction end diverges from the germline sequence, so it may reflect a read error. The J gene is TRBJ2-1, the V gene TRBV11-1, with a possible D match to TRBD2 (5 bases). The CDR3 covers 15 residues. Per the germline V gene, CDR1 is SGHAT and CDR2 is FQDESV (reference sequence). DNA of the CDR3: TGTGTCAGCAGCTTTGGGAGAGGATACTACAATGAGCAGTTCTTC. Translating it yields CVSSFGRGYYNEQFF.

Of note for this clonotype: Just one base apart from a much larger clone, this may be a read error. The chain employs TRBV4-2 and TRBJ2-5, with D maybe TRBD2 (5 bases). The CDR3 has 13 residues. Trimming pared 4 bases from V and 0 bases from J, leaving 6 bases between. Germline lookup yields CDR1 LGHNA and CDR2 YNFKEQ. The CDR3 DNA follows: TGTGCCAGCAGCCCGGAGGACCAAGAGACCCAGTACTTC. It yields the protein CASSPEDQETQYF.

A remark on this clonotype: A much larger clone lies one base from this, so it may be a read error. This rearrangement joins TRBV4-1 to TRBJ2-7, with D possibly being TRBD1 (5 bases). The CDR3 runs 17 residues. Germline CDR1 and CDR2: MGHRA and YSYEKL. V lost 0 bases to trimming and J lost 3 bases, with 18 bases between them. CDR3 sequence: CASSQDQGALGDYEQYF. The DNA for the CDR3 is TGCGCCAGCAGCCAAGATCAAGGGGCTCTGGGCGACTACGAGCAGTACTTC.

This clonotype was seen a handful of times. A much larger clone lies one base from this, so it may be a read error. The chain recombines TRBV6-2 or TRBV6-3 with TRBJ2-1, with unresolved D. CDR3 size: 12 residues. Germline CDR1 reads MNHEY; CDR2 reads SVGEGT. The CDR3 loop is CAGSYSLREQFF. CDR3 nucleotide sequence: TGTGCCGGCAGTTACTCCCTTAGAGAGCAGTTCTTC.

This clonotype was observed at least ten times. The CDR3 here is CASSFMVNNEQFF. The CDR3 coding sequence is TGTGCCAGCAGTTTTATGGTAAACAATGAGCAGTTCTTC. The chain combines TRBV12-3 or TRBV12-4 with TRBJ2-1; no firm D call. The CDR3 has 13 residues. V was shortened by 3 bases and J by 5 bases, with 8 bases between the two germline ends.

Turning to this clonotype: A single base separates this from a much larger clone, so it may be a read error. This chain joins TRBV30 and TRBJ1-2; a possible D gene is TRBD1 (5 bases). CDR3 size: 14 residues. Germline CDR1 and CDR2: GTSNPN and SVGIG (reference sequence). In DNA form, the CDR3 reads TGTGCCTGGAGTTCGGGGGATGCTAACCATGGCTACACCTTC. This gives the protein CAWSSGDANHGYTF.

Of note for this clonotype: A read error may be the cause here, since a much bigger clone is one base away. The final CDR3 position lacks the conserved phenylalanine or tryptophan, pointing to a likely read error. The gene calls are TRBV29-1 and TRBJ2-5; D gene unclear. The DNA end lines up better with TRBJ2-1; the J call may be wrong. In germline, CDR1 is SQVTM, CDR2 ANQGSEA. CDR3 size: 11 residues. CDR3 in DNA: TGCAGCGTTGAAAAAAACAATGAGCAGTTCATC. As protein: CSVEKNNEQFI.

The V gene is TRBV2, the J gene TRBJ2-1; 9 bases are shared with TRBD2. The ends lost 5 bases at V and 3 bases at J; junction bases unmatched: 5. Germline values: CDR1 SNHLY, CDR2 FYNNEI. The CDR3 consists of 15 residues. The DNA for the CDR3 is TGTGCCAGCAGTTGGACTAGCGCAGACTACAATGAGCAGTTCTTC. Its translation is CASSWTSADYNEQFF. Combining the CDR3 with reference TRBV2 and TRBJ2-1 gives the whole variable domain EPEVTQTPSHQVTQMGQEVILRCVPISNHLYFYWYRQILGQKVEFLVSFYNNEISEKSEIFDDQFSVERPDGSNFTLKIRSTKLEDSAMYFCASSWTSADYNEQFFGPGTRLTVL.

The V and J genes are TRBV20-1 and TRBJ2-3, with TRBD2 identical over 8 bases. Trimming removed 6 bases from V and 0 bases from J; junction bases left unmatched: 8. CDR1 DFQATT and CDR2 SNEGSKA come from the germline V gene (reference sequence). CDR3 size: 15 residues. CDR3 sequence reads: CSALKLAASTDTQYF. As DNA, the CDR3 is TGCAGTGCACTAAAACTAGCGGCGAGCACAGATACGCAGTATTTT.

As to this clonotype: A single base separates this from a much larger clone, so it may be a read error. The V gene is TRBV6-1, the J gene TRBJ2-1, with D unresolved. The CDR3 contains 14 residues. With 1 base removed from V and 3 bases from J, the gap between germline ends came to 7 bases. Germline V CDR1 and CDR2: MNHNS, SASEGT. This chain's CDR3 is CASSEGHYYNEQFF. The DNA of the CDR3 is TGTGCCAGCAGTGAAGGTCACTACTACAATGAGCAGTTCTTC.

As DNA, the CDR3 is TGTGCCAGCAGCCAAGATAGGCTAGCAAATGAGCAGTTCTTC. Encoded protein: CASSQDRLANEQFF. J is TRBJ2-1 and V is TRBV14, with D perhaps matching TRBD2 (5 bases). Germline V gene lookup returns CDR1 SGHDN and CDR2 FVKESK. V lost 0 bases and J lost 7, with 10 bases in between. CDR3 length: 14 residues.